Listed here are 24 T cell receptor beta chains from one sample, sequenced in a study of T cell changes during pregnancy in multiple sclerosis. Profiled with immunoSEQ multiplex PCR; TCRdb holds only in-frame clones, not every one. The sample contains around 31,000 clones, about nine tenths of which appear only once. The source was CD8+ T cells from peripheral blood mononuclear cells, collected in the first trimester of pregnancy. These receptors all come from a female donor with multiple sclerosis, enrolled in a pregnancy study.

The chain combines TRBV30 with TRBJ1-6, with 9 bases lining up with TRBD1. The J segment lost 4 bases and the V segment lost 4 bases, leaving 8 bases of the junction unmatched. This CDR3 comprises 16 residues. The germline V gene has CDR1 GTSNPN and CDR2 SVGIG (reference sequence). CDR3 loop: CAWIGRDRVYNSPLHF. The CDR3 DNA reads TGTGCCTGGATTGGCCGGGACAGGGTTTATAATTCACCCCTCCACTTT. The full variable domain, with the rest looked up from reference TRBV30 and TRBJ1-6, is SQTIHQWPATLVQPVGSPLSLECTVEGTSNPNLYWYRQAAGRGLQLLFYSVGIGQISSEVPQNLSASRPQDRQFILSSKKLLLSDSGFYLCAWIGRDRVYNSPLHFGNGTRLTVT.

For the CDR3, the DNA is TGTGCCAGTAGCTTCCGGGACAGGGGGCCGGAGACCCAGTACTTC. Its protein is CASSFRDRGPETQYF. The chain joins TRBV19 to TRBJ2-5; 12 nucleotides agree with TRBD1. The CDR3 consists of 15 residues. V gave up 6 bases and J gave up 5 bases; unmatched junction bases: 7. Germline CDR1 and CDR2: LNHDA and SQIVND (reference sequence). The entire variable domain, with the rest obtained from reference TRBV19 and TRBJ2-5, is as follows: DGGITQSPKYLFRKEGQNVTLSCEQNLNHDAMYWYRQDPGQGLRLIYYSQIVNDFQKGDIAEGYSVSREKKESFPLTVTSAQKNPTAFYLCASSFRDRGPETQYFGPGTRLLVL.

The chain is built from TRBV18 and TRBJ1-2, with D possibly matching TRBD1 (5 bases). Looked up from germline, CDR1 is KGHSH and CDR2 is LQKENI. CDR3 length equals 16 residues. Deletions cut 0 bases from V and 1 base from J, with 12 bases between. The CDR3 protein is CASSPPEGLLNYGYTF. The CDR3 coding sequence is TGTGCCAGCTCACCACCGGAGGGGCTCCTTAACTATGGCTACACCTTC. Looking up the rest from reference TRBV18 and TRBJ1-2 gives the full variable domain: NAGVMQNPRHLVRRRGQEARLRCSPMKGHSHVYWYRQLPEEGLKFMVYLQKENIIDESGMPKERFSAEFPKEGPSILRIQQVVRGDSAAYFCASSPPEGLLNYGYTFGSGTRLTVV.

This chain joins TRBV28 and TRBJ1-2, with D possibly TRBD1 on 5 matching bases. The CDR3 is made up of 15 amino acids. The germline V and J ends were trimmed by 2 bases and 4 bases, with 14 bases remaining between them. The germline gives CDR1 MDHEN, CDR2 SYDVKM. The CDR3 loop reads CASSLRGRPIYGYTF. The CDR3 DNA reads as TGTGCCAGCAGTTTACGGGGGAGGCCGATCTATGGCTACACCTTC.

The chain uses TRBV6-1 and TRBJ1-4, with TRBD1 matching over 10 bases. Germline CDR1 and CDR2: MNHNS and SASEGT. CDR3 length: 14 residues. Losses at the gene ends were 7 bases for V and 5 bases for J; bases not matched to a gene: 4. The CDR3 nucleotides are TGTGCCAGCATCAAGGGACAGGGGAATGAAAAACTGTTTTTT. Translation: CASIKGQGNEKLFF.

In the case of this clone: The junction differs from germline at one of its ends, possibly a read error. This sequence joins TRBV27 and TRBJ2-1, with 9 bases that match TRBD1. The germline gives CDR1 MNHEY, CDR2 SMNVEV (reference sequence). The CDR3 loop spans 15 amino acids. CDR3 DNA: TGTGCCACCAGTGGAGGGGACAGGGATAACAATGAGCAGTTCTTC. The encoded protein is CATSGGDRDNNEQFF.

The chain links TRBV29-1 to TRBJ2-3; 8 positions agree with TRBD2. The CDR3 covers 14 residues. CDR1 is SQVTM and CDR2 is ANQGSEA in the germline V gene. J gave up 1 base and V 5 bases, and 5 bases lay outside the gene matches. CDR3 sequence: CSVTSGSRTDTQYF. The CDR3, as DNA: TGCAGCGTTACAAGCGGGAGTCGCACAGATACGCAGTATTTT.

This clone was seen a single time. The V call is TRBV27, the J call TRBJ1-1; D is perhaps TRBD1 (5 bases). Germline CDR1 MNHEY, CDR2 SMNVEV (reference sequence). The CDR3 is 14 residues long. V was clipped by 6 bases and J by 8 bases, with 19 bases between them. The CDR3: CASSLSRGLKEAFF. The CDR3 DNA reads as TGTGCCAGCAGCCTTTCCCGGGGACTTAAGGAAGCTTTCTTT.

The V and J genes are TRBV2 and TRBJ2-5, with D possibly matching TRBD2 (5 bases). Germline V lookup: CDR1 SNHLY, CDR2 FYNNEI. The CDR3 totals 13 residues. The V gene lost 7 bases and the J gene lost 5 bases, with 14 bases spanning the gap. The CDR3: CASMEVWRETQYF. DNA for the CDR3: TGTGCCAGCATGGAGGTTTGGCGGGAGACCCAGTACTTC.

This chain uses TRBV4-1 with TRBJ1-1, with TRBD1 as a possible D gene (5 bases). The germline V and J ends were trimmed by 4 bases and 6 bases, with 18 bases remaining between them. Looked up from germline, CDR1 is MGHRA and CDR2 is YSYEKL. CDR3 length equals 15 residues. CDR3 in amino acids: CASSLGVWGRPEAFF. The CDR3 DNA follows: TGCGCCAGCAGCCTAGGGGTCTGGGGTCGACCTGAAGCTTTCTTT.

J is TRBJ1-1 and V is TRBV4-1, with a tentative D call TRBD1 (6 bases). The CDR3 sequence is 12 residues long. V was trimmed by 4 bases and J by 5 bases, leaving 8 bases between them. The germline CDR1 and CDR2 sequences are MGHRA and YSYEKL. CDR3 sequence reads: CASSRGGTEAFF. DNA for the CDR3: TGCGCCAGCAGCCGAGGGGGAACTGAAGCTTTCTTT.

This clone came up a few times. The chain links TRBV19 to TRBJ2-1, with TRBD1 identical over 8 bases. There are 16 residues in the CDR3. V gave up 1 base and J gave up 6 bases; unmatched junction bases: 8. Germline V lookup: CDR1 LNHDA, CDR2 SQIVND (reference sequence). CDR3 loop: CASSIVPGGAGNEQFF. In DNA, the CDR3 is TGTGCCAGTAGTATAGTCCCAGGGGGCGCGGGCAATGAGCAGTTCTTC.

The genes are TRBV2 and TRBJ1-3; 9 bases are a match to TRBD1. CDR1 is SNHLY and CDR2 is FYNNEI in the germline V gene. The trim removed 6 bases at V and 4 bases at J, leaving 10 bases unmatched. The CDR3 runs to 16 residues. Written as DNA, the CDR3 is TGTGCCAGCAGCAACCGGGACAGGGACCAAGGAAACACCATATATTTT. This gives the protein CASSNRDRDQGNTIYF.

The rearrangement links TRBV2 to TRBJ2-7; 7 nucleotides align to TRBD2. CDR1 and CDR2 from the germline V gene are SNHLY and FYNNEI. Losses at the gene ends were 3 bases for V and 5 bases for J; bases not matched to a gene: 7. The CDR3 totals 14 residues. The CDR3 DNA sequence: TGTGCCAGCAGTGAGGGGGGGGAGGCTCACGAGCAGTACTTC. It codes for CASSEGGEAHEQYF.

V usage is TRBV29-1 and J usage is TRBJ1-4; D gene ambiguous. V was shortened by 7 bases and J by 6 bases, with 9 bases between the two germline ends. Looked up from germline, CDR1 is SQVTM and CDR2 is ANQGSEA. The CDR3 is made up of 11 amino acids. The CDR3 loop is CSGVEDEKLFF. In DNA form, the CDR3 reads TGCAGCGGGGTGGAGGATGAAAAACTGTTTTTT.

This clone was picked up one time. The CDR3 sequence is CASSRLTRAEKNIQYF. The CDR3 DNA is TGTGCCAGCAGCCGACTGACTAGGGCAGAAAAAAACATTCAGTACTTC. J is TRBJ2-4 and V is TRBV7-3; weak D call: TRBD2 (6 bases). V was cut by 5 bases and J by 4 bases, with 18 bases left in between. This CDR3 is 16 amino acids long. Germline-derived CDR1 and CDR2 are SGHTA and FQGTGA.

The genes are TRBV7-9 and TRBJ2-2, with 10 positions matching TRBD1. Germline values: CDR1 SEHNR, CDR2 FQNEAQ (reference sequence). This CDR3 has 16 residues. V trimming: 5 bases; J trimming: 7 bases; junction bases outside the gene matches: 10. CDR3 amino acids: CASSQQGQGLDGELFF. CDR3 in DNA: TGTGCCAGCAGCCAACAGGGACAGGGGCTGGACGGGGAGCTGTTTTTT.

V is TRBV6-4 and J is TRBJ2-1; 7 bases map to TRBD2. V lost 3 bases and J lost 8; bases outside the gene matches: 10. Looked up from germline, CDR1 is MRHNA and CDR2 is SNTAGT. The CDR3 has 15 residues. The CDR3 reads CASSDTASGGDEQFF. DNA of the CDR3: TGTGCCAGCAGTGATACTGCTAGCGGTGGGGATGAGCAGTTCTTC.

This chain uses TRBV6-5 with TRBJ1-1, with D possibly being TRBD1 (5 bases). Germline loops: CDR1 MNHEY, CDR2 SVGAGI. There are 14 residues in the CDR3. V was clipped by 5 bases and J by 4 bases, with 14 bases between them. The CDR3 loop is CASSQGSRGTEAFF. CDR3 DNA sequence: TGTGCCAGCAGTCAGGGATCTCGCGGCACTGAAGCTTTCTTT.

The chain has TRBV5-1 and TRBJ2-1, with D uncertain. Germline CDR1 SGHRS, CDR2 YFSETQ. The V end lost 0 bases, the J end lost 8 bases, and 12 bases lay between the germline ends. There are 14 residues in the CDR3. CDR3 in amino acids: CASSLDFASDEQFF. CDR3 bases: TGCGCCAGCAGCTTGGATTTCGCGTCTGATGAGCAGTTCTTC.

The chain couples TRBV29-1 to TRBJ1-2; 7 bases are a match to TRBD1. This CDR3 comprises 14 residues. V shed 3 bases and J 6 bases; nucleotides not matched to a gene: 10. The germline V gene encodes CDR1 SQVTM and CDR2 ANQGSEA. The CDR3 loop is CSVEGQRLTNGYTF. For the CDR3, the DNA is TGCAGCGTTGAGGGACAGAGACTAACTAATGGCTACACCTTC.

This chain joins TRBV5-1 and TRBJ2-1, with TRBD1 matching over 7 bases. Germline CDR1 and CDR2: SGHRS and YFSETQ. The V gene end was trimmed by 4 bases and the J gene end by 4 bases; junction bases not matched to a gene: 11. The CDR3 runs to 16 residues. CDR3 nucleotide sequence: TGCGCCAGCAGCAAAAACCACGGGACAGTATACAATGAGCAGTTCTTC. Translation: CASSKNHGTVYNEQFF.

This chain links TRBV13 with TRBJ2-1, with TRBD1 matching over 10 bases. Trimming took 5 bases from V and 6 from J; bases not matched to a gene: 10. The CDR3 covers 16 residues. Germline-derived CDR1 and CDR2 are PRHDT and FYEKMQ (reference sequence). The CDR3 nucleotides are TGTGCCAGCAGCCAGACCGGGACAGGGGTCCTCAATGAGCAGTTCTTC. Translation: CASSQTGTGVLNEQFF.

This chain's CDR3 is CASSLSGLLPTGELFF. CDR3 DNA sequence: TGTGCCAGCAGCTTAAGCGGGCTCCTCCCTACCGGGGAGCTGTTTTTT. This chain uses TRBV7-6 with TRBJ2-2, with a weak D call TRBD2 (6 bases). Trimming stripped 2 bases from V and 5 bases from J, with 15 bases between. Per the germline V gene, CDR1 is SGHVS and CDR2 is FNYEAQ. The CDR3 runs 16 residues.